Presented here are 26 T cell receptor beta chains from one specimen sequenced in a study of shared clonotypes between healthy human individuals (dated by TCRdb to between 2020 and 2021). The library was prepared using the immunoSEQ multiplex PCR assay. TCRdb holds this immuneACCESS table with in-frame rearrangements only. Some clones are missing; in checked studies, unresolved V genes explain under half, and the rest has no known cause. The sample profile shows hundreds of thousands of clones; around 67% of them were found once. Of the sample, more than 1.5% falls within the top ten clones. Sequenced sample: memory CD4+ T cells sorted from blood. The sample's cell subset or site, from its label and the paper: CD45RA-negative fraction. The receptor set was obtained from a woman aged 25 to 39 in good health.

This CDR3 reads CAWSSVGTGANYGYTF. The CDR3 DNA is TGTGCCTGGAGTTCCGTAGGTACAGGAGCTAACTATGGCTACACCTTC. The rearrangement joins TRBV30 to TRBJ1-2, with TRBD1 as a possible D gene (5 bases). This CDR3 has 16 residues. V was cut by 2 bases and J by 0 bases, with 16 bases left in between. Germline V CDR1 and CDR2: GTSNPN, SVGIG (reference sequence).

This clone was seen once. The chain carries TRBV7-2 and TRBJ2-7; 10 bases are shared with TRBD2. The CDR3 totals 15 residues. The J segment lost 0 bases and the V segment lost 6 bases, leaving 5 bases of the junction unmatched. Germline V gene lookup returns CDR1 SGHTA and CDR2 FQGNSA. The CDR3 region is CASRLTSGISYEQYF. The DNA for the CDR3 is TGTGCCAGCAGGCTTACTAGCGGGATCTCCTACGAGCAGTACTTC.

The rearrangement joins TRBV7-3 to TRBJ2-3; possibly TRBD2 for D (6 bases). Per the germline V gene, CDR1 is SGHTA and CDR2 is FQGTGA. The CDR3 is 15 residues long. Trimming removed 6 bases at V and 2 bases at J, with 15 bases between. In nucleotides, the CDR3 is TGTGCCAGCAGTATTAAGGGGAGGAACACAGATACGCAGTATTTT. Protein product: CASSIKGRNTDTQYF.

V usage is TRBV11-2 and J usage is TRBJ2-1; 8 nucleotides match TRBD2. V trimming: 5 bases; J trimming: 2 bases; junction bases outside the gene matches: 5. Germline V lookup: CDR1 SGHAT, CDR2 FQNNGV. The CDR3 spans 15 residues. CDR3 coding DNA: TGTGCCAGCAGCCGAACTAGCGGAGCCTACAATGAGCAGTTCTTC. Protein product: CASSRTSGAYNEQFF.

The genes are TRBV6-4 and TRBJ1-2; 9 bases are a match to TRBD1. V shed 2 bases and J 5 bases; nucleotides not matched to a gene: 6. Per the germline V gene, CDR1 is MRHNA and CDR2 is SNTAGT. This CDR3 spans 15 amino acids. The CDR3 coding sequence is TGTGCCAGCAGTGACCAAGGACAGGGGATATATGGCTACACCTTC. The encoded protein is CASSDQGQGIYGYTF.

The V and J genes are TRBV2 and TRBJ2-4; 8 bases align to TRBD2. CDR1 is SNHLY and CDR2 is FYNNEI in the germline V gene. V was pared by 2 bases and J by 9 bases, with 6 bases of the junction left unmatched. This CDR3 is built from 14 residues. CDR3 bases: TGTGCCAGCAGTGAATGGGAGCGGGAGTCCATTCAGTACTTC. Its protein product is CASSEWERESIQYF.

This sequence joins TRBV11-2 and TRBJ2-1, with D perhaps TRBD1 or TRBD2 (5 bases each). The CDR3 spans 16 residues. The ends were cut back, 4 bases at V and 5 bases at J, with 18 bases in the middle. The germline V gene has CDR1 SGHAT and CDR2 FQNNGV. CDR3 sequence: CASSSYRDGNHNEQFF. The CDR3 DNA is TGTGCCAGCAGCTCTTACCGGGACGGCAACCACAATGAGCAGTTCTTC.

The table lists this clone with a count of one. This sequence joins TRBV2 and TRBJ2-3; D remains unclear. CDR3 size: 13 residues. The V end was cut by 3 bases, the J end by 4 bases, with 8 bases between. Germline V CDR1 and CDR2: SNHLY, FYNNEI. Here the CDR3 reads CASSDPGADTQYF. The CDR3 DNA reads TGTGCCAGCAGTGACCCGGGTGCAGATACGCAGTATTTT. Using reference TRBV2 and TRBJ2-3 for the parts outside the CDR3, the full variable domain is EPEVTQTPSHQVTQMGQEVILRCVPISNHLYFYWYRQILGQKVEFLVSFYNNEISEKSEIFDDQFSVERPDGSNFTLKIRSTKLEDSAMYFCASSDPGADTQYFGPGTRLTVL.

This clone was seen a few times. This sequence joins TRBV6-1 and TRBJ2-5, with D unresolved. The J call may be mistaken, given a closer DNA end match to TRBJ2-7. Germline values: CDR1 MNHNS, CDR2 SASEGT. The CDR3 covers 14 residues. The CDR3 nucleotides are TGTGCCAGCAGTGGTCAGCTGGGTTCCTACGAGCAGTACTTC. It translates to CASSGQLGSYEQYF.

The chain combines TRBV11-3 with TRBJ1-4, with 8 nucleotides matching TRBD1. This CDR3 is 16 amino acids long. V shed 1 base and J 4 bases; nucleotides not matched to a gene: 5. Germline values: CDR1 SGHNT, CDR2 YENEEA. CDR3 sequence: CASSLGQGPDNEKLFF. In DNA form, the CDR3 reads TGTGCCAGCAGCTTAGGACAGGGGCCTGATAATGAAAAACTGTTTTTT.

The chain has TRBV5-6 and TRBJ1-1; TRBD1 matches at 9 bases. Trimming cost V 2 bases and J 0 bases; bases outside gene matches: 5. This CDR3 spans 16 amino acids. Germline V gene lookup returns CDR1 SGHDT and CDR2 YYEEEE. CDR3 bases: TGTGCCAGCAGCTTCCGGACAGGGGACTTGAACACTGAAGCTTTCTTT. It specifies CASSFRTGDLNTEAFF.

This clone was seen a handful of times. Different DNA sequences within this sample yield the same CDR3. V and J are TRBV5-1 and TRBJ2-2, with 7 positions matching TRBD1. The trim removed 4 bases at V and 3 bases at J, leaving 6 bases unmatched. The germline V gene encodes CDR1 SGHRS and CDR2 YFSETQ. The CDR3 runs to 15 residues. The CDR3 here is CASSPGDRDTGELFF. In DNA form, the CDR3 reads TGCGCCAGCAGCCCGGGTGACAGGGACACCGGGGAGCTGTTTTTT.

This chain connects TRBV2 to TRBJ2-5; no clear D. Germline V lookup: CDR1 SNHLY, CDR2 FYNNEI. This CDR3 is 14 amino acids long. Trimming took off 7 bases at V and 4 bases at J, with 16 bases between the two ends. CDR3 amino acids: CASTRRGMGETQYF. The CDR3, as DNA: TGTGCCAGCACCCGACGAGGTATGGGAGAGACCCAGTACTTC.

Of note for this clone: A much larger clone is a single base away; this may be a read error. The gene calls are TRBV27 and TRBJ1-6, with 7 bases fitting TRBD1. Germline loops: CDR1 MNHEY, CDR2 SMNVEV (reference sequence). Unmatched junction bases numbered 5, after V lost 5 bases and J lost 7 bases. CDR3 size: 14 residues. The DNA for the CDR3 is TGTGCCAGCAGTATCGACAGGGTCAATTCACCCCTCCACTTT. Translating gives CASSIDRVNSPLHF.

CDR3 in DNA: TGTGCCACTCGCTTACGGGGGTTCAGGGGGGAGTACGAGCAGTACTTC. It codes for CATRLRGFRGEYEQYF. This sequence joins TRBV28 and TRBJ2-7; D possibly corresponds to TRBD1 (7 bases). This CDR3 spans 16 amino acids. Germline V gives CDR1 MDHEN, CDR2 SYDVKM. Trimming left V 10 bases short and J 4 bases short, with 26 bases between.

The chain is built from TRBV27 and TRBJ2-2; D unresolved. This CDR3 is 13 amino acids long. Between the trimmed V and J ends, which lost 1 base and 5 bases, there was a span of 5 bases. Germline V gives CDR1 MNHEY, CDR2 SMNVEV (reference sequence). CDR3: CASSLFRTGELFF. CDR3 DNA sequence: TGTGCCAGCAGTTTATTTAGGACCGGGGAGCTGTTTTTT.

This clone occurred a few times. J is TRBJ2-3 and V is TRBV7-6; D is possibly TRBD2 (6 bases). Germline values: CDR1 SGHVS, CDR2 FNYEAQ. The CDR3 covers 18 residues. The V and J ends lost 5 bases and 7 bases respectively, with 28 bases between them. The CDR3 region has the DNA TGTGCCAGCAGCCCCCTGAGGAGGGGTAGGCTCACACAGAATACGCAGTATTTT. Residues: CASSPLRRGRLTQNTQYF.

The CDR3 loop reads CASTTSGRPEETQYF. DNA of the CDR3: TGTGCCAGCACGACTAGCGGGAGGCCGGAAGAGACCCAGTACTTC. The chain uses TRBV11-2 and TRBJ2-5; 13 nucleotides agree with TRBD2. CDR1 and CDR2 (germline): SGHAT, FQNNGV. The ends lost 7 bases at V and 3 bases at J; junction bases unmatched: 5. The CDR3 is made up of 15 amino acids.

In this sample, this clone turned up once. The rearrangement uses TRBV2 and TRBJ1-5; D is possibly TRBD1 (5 bases). The CDR3 extends over 14 amino acids. Per germline, CDR1 SNHLY and CDR2 FYNNEI. The germline V and J ends were trimmed by 4 bases and 9 bases, with 16 bases remaining between them. CDR3 region: CASSGGAHGGPQHF. The CDR3 DNA sequence: TGTGCCAGCAGTGGAGGGGCCCATGGGGGGCCCCAGCATTTT.

This chain connects TRBV6-1 to TRBJ2-7; tentatively, D is TRBD2 (6 bases). The germline V gene has CDR1 MNHNS and CDR2 SASEGT. The CDR3 consists of 11 residues. V lost 8 bases to trimming and J lost 2 bases, with 7 bases between them. The CDR3 sequence is CASRGTYEQYF. The CDR3 nucleotides are TGTGCCAGCCGCGGGACCTACGAGCAGTACTTC.

The CDR3 sequence: CASSSGKTGLNTGELFF. CDR3 DNA sequence: TGTGCCAGCAGCTCCGGGAAGACAGGGCTGAACACCGGGGAGCTGTTTTTT. The chain uses TRBV11-2 and TRBJ2-2; 7 bases line up with TRBD1. V shed 4 bases, J shed 1 base, and the junction held 9 bases outside the gene matches. There are 17 residues in the CDR3. Germline V gene sequence: CDR1 SGHAT, CDR2 FQNNGV.

With respect to this clone: The same CDR3 can be traced to other DNA sequences in this sample. The chain combines TRBV19 with TRBJ2-2, with TRBD1 identical over 7 bases. The CDR3 has 13 residues. Trimming cost V 5 bases and J 6 bases; bases outside gene matches: 3. Per germline, CDR1 LNHDA and CDR2 SQIVND (reference sequence). The CDR3 loop is CASSATGAGELFF. The CDR3 DNA is TGTGCCAGTAGTGCCACAGGGGCCGGGGAGCTGTTTTTT. The complete variable domain, with remaining parts taken from reference TRBV19 and TRBJ2-2, reads DGGITQSPKYLFRKEGQNVTLSCEQNLNHDAMYWYRQDPGQGLRLIYYSQIVNDFQKGDIAEGYSVSREKKESFPLTVTSAQKNPTAFYLCASSATGAGELFFGEGSRLTVL.

This chain uses TRBV2 with TRBJ1-5, with 7 bases matching TRBD1. This CDR3 region has 14 residues. V lost 6 bases to trimming and J lost 6 bases; unmatched junction nucleotides: 8. Looked up from germline, CDR1 is SNHLY and CDR2 is FYNNEI. CDR3 loop: CASSVQGSRQPQHF. CDR3 DNA sequence: TGTGCCAGCAGCGTACAGGGGAGTCGTCAGCCCCAGCATTTT.

The V and J genes are TRBV18 and TRBJ2-3, with 9 nucleotides matching TRBD1. The CDR3 has 16 amino acids. V trimming: 3 bases; J trimming: 4 bases; junction bases outside the gene matches: 8. Germline values: CDR1 KGHSH, CDR2 LQKENI. The CDR3 DNA reads as TGTGCCAGCTCACCCTCGACAGGGGGTAGGTCAGATACGCAGTATTTT. Amino acids: CASSPSTGGRSDTQYF.

This clone turned up a few times. The chain joins TRBV11-3 to TRBJ2-1; TRBD2 aligns across 8 bases. Germline CDR1 is SGHNT and CDR2 is YENEEA. The J segment lost 4 bases and the V segment lost 2 bases, leaving 4 bases of the junction unmatched. CDR3 length equals 15 residues. CDR3 nucleotide sequence: TGTGCCAGCAGCTTATTTGGCGGGGGGTACAATGAGCAGTTCTTC. Its translation is CASSLFGGGYNEQFF. The whole variable domain, filled in from reference TRBV11-3 and TRBJ2-1, reads EAGVVQSPRYKIIEKKQPVAFWCNPISGHNTLYWYLQNLGQGPELLIRYENEEAVDDSQLPKDRFSAERLKGVDSTLKIQPAELGDSAVYLCASSLFGGGYNEQFFGPGTRLTVL.

The J gene is TRBJ1-2, the V gene TRBV2; D not resolved. The germline V and J ends were trimmed by 4 bases and 1 base, with 4 bases remaining between them. Germline V gene lookup returns CDR1 SNHLY and CDR2 FYNNEI. This CDR3 is built from 12 residues. The CDR3 loop is CASSVDNYGYTF. The CDR3 DNA sequence: TGTGCCAGCAGTGTGGATAACTATGGCTACACCTTC.